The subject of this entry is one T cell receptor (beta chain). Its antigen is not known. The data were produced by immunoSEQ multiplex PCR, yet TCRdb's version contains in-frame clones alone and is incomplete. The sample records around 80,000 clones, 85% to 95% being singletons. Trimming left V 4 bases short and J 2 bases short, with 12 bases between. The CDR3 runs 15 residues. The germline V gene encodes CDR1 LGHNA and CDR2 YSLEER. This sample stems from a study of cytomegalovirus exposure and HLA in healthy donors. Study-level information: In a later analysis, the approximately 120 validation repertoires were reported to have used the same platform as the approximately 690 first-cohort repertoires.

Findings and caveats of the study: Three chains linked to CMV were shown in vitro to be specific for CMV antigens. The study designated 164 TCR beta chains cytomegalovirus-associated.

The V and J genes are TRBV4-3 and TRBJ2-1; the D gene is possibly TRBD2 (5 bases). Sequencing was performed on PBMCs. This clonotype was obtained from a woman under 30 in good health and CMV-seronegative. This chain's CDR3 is CASSPRRQTYNEQFF. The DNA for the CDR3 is TGCGCCAGCAGCCCAAGGAGGCAGACCTACAATGAGCAGTTCTTC.